This T cell receptor beta chain was profiled in a study of blood T cell repertoires in COVID-19. Overall study: The United States, Italy and Spain supplied acute and convalescent COVID-19 samples.

A single count supports this clone. Clones were read by immunoSEQ multiplex PCR, and TCRdb kept only the in-frame ones, dropping some. The sample lists 310,000 or so clones; approximately 86% were seen once. Trimming removed 0 bases at V and 7 bases at J, with 16 bases between. The CDR3 is 16 amino acids. Germline V CDR1 and CDR2: KGHSH, LQKENI. Followed over time, Seattle patients had been enrolled while infection was active. The J gene is TRBJ2-1, the V gene TRBV18; possible D gene TRBD2, 5 bases. The origin of this receptor is a man younger than 45 with COVID-19, enrolled during active disease. Source material: peripheral blood. The CDR3, as DNA: TGTGCCAGCTCACCACCGGCTCTGGGGAGTGGGAATGAGCAGTTCTTC. Translated, it gives CASSPPALGSGNEQFF. The full variable domain, completed using reference TRBV18 and TRBJ2-1, is NAGVMQNPRHLVRRRGQEARLRCSPMKGHSHVYWYRQLPEEGLKFMVYLQKENIIDESGMPKERFSAEFPKEGPSILRIQQVVRGDSAAYFCASSPPALGSGNEQFFGPGTRLTVL.